The sequence of this T cell receptor beta chain was determined in a study of technical replicates of blood from a handful of donors. From germline, CDR1 is MDHEN and CDR2 SYDVKM. Trimming shortened V by 7 bases and J by 2 bases, and 27 bases separated the two germline ends. The CDR3 contains 18 residues. Data came from immunoSEQ multiplex PCR; TCRdb stores just in-frame clones and leaves some out. The sample carries 60,000 to 85,000 clones, approximately 96% recorded once. The chain employs TRBV28 and TRBJ2-7; perhaps TRBD1 as D (7 bases). Sequencing was done on a sample of T cells isolated from PBMCs. This receptor was identified in a human donor in good health. CDR3 coding DNA: TGTGCCAGCAATTCCCTCCGGGGGTGGGACAGCAGGACCTACGAGCAGTACTTC. This gives the protein CASNSLRGWDSRTYEQYF. Together with reference TRBV28 and TRBJ2-7, the CDR3 gives the full variable domain: DVKVTQSSRYLVKRTGEKVFLECVQDMDHENMFWYRQDPGLGLRLIYFSYDVKMKEKGDIPEGYSVSREKKERFSLILESASTNQTSMYLCASNSLRGWDSRTYEQYFGPGTRLTVT.